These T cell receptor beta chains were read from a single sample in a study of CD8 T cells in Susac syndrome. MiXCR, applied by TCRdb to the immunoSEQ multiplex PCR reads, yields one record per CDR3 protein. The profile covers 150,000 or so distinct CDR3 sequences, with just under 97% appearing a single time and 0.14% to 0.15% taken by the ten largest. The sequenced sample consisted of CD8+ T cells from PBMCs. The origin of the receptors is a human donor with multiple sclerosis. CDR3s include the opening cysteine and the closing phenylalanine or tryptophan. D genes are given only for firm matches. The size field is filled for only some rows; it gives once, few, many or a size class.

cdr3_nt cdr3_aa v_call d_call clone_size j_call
TGCAGTGCTCCCCTACTAGCGATCCACGAGCAGTACTTC CSAPLLAIHEQYF TRBV20-1 TRBD2 NA TRBJ2-7
TGTGCCAGCAGCTCTACAGGGGGAGTCTACGAGCAGTACTTC CASSSTGGVYEQYF TRBV11-2 TRBD1 NA TRBJ2-7
TGTGCCAGCAGTCCAAACAGGGGTGGATTAGAGACCCAGTACTTC CASSPNRGGLETQYF TRBV2 TRBD1 NA TRBJ2-5
TGTGCCAGCAGTTACTCTTCCAGGGCCTATGGCTACACCTTC CASSYSSRAYGYTF TRBV6-5 NA NA TRBJ1-2
TGCAGCGCGGACAGGGGGCAAGGCTACACCTTC CSADRGQGYTF TRBV29-1 TRBD1 NA TRBJ1-2
TGTGCCAGCAGCAGCGGGACAGGGCGGTCCTACGAGCAGTACTTC CASSSGTGRSYEQYF TRBV2 TRBD1 NA TRBJ2-7
TGTGCCAGCAGTGAAGGTGGCAGGGGGGAGACCCAGTACTTC CASSEGGRGETQYF TRBV6-1 TRBD1 once TRBJ2-5
TGCAGCGCTTTAGCGTTCTCTGGAAACACCATATATTTT CSALAFSGNTIYF TRBV29-1 NA NA TRBJ1-3
TGTGCCAGCGCGTGGGCGGGGGACTCCTACAATGAGCAGTTCTTC CASAWAGDSYNEQFF TRBV7-6 TRBD2 NA TRBJ2-1
TGTGCCAGCAGAGAATGGTTAGGGGGCCCCCAAGAGACCCAGTACTTC CASREWLGGPQETQYF TRBV25-1 TRBD1 NA TRBJ2-5
TGTGCCAGCAGCCTCTCCTCCGGGGGTTACACTGAAGCTTTCTTT CASSLSSGGYTEAFF TRBV9 NA once TRBJ1-1
TGTGCCAGCAGTTTCGGGACTGAAGCTTTCTTT CASSFGTEAFF TRBV12-3/TRBV12-4 NA NA TRBJ1-1
TGTGCCAGCACCCCCTCGGGACAGGGGAGGCAGACCCAGTACTTC CASTPSGQGRQTQYF TRBV21-1 NA NA TRBJ2-5
TGTGCCAGCAGATATACCCCGACAGGTAACACTGAAGCTTTCTTT CASRYTPTGNTEAFF TRBV6-6 NA NA TRBJ1-1
TGTGCCACCAGCAGAGCGGGAGGGAACACTGAAGCTTTCTTT CATSRAGGNTEAFF TRBV15 NA NA TRBJ1-1
TGCAGTGCTAGAAAGAGATCCTACAATGAGCAGTTCTTC CSARKRSYNEQFF TRBV20-1 NA NA TRBJ2-1
TGCAGTGCTAGCCCCGTGTACGGGCTGCAAGAGACCCAGTACTTC CSASPVYGLQETQYF TRBV20-1 NA once TRBJ2-5
TGTGCCAGCAGTTTATCTCGCCCAGATACGCAGTATTTT CASSLSRPDTQYF TRBV27 NA NA TRBJ2-3
TGCAGCGTTGAGGCCGAGAACACCGGGGAGCTGTTTTTT CSVEAENTGELFF TRBV29-1 NA NA TRBJ2-2
TGTGCCGCGGGGGAGCAGTACTTC CAAGEQYF TRBV6-5 NA NA TRBJ2-7
TGTGCCAGCAGTTTGGGTGATGGCTACACCTTC CASSLGDGYTF TRBV12-3/TRBV12-4 NA NA TRBJ1-2
TGTGCCAGCAGCTTAGGAACCAAGCGGGACCCACGCTATGGCTACACCTTC CASSLGTKRDPRYGYTF TRBV13 NA NA TRBJ1-2
TGTGCCAGCAGTGGGGAAGACACTGAAGCTTTCTTT CASSGEDTEAFF TRBV2 NA NA TRBJ1-1
TGTGCCAGCAGCTATACAGGGGAGAATTCACCCCTCCACTTT CASSYTGENSPLHF TRBV11-2 TRBD1 NA TRBJ1-6
TGTGCCAGCAGTTTGGGGGCCCATAACACTGAAGCTTTCTTT CASSLGAHNTEAFF TRBV12-3/TRBV12-4 NA NA TRBJ1-1
TGTGCCAGCAGTTTAGTTGCCCAGGAGAACTATGGCTACACCTTC CASSLVAQENYGYTF TRBV12-3/TRBV12-4 NA NA TRBJ1-2
TGTGCCTGGTTGAACCTCAATGAGCAGTTCTTC CAWLNLNEQFF TRBV30 NA NA TRBJ2-1
TGTGCCAGCAGTGCCCTGGACAGGGAACAAGAGACCCAGTACTTC CASSALDREQETQYF TRBV2 TRBD1 once TRBJ2-5
TGTGCCAGTAGTATATACCGGGGGAACTCCTACGAGCAGTACTTC CASSIYRGNSYEQYF TRBV19 NA NA TRBJ2-7
TGTGCCAGCTTATTTGGGGGTTTGGAAACTGAAGCTTTCTTT CASLFGGLETEAFF TRBV12-3/TRBV12-4 NA NA TRBJ1-1
TGTGCCAGCAGCCACGCGGGGACTGAAGCTTTCTTT CASSHAGTEAFF TRBV11-1 NA NA TRBJ1-1
TGCGCCAGCAGCGAAAGGGGAGGCTATGGCTACACCTTC CASSERGGYGYTF TRBV5-1 NA NA TRBJ1-2
TGCAGCGTTGTAATGAAGTACAATGAGCAGTTCTTC CSVVMKYNEQFF TRBV29-1 NA NA TRBJ2-1
TGTGCCAGCATAGAAGCGTATGGCTACACCTTC CASIEAYGYTF TRBV2 NA NA TRBJ1-2
TGCAGTCACTCCGGGGAAACAGATACGCAGTATTTT CSHSGETDTQYF TRBV20-1 NA NA TRBJ2-3
TGTGCCAGCAGTTGGGAGGGGCAGAATGAAGCTTTCTTT CASSWEGQNEAFF TRBV12-3/TRBV12-4 NA NA TRBJ1-1
TGTGCCAGCAGCCAAGATAGGAAGCCGGGCTATGGCTACACCTTC CASSQDRKPGYGYTF TRBV3-1 NA NA TRBJ1-2
TGTGCCAGCAGCTTAGAAAACTACCATGCAGAGCAGTACTTC CASSLENYHAEQYF TRBV13 NA NA TRBJ2-7
TGCAGTGCTACCCCCTATAATCGAGACGAGACCCAGTACTTC CSATPYNRDETQYF TRBV20-1 NA NA TRBJ2-5
TGTGCCAGCTTCCCCCTACGAATGACAGGCTCCCCCCGCGTCTATGGCTACACCTTC CASFPLRMTGSPRVYGYTF TRBV12-3/TRBV12-4 NA NA TRBJ1-2
TGTGCTAGTGGATTTTCAATCCCTAATGAAAAACTGTTTTTT CASGFSIPNEKLFF TRBV12-5 NA NA TRBJ1-4
TGTGCCTGGAGTCTCGGACAGGGCAGGACTGAAGCTTTCTTT CAWSLGQGRTEAFF TRBV30 TRBD1 NA TRBJ1-1
TGTGCCAGCAGTGAACCGGGCAGACTAGACCAGCCCCAGCATTTT CASSEPGRLDQPQHF TRBV2 NA NA TRBJ1-5
TGCAGTGCTCTACCCGAGGGAGAGACCCAGTACTTC CSALPEGETQYF TRBV20-1 NA NA TRBJ2-5
TGCAGTGCTAGTGAGGCCCAAGGGTCTGGAAACACCATATATTTT CSASEAQGSGNTIYF TRBV20-1 NA NA TRBJ1-3
TGTGCCAGCAGTTTAGGCGGAGCTAACTATGGCTACACCTTC CASSLGGANYGYTF TRBV27 NA few TRBJ1-2
TGTGCCAGCAGCTTAGTGGTCGGTGATTACAATGAGCAGTTCTTC CASSLVVGDYNEQFF TRBV7-9 NA NA TRBJ2-1
TGTGCCAGCAGCTTATGGGCTAGCGGGGGAATCTACGAGCAGTACTTC CASSLWASGGIYEQYF TRBV11-2 TRBD2 NA TRBJ2-7
TGCAGTGCTAGTGCGCTAGCGGGGGGGACCACAGATACGCAGTATTTT CSASALAGGTTDTQYF TRBV20-1 TRBD2 NA TRBJ2-3
TGTGCCAGCAGCCCCCGGGACAGGGCATACAATGAGCAGTTCTTC CASSPRDRAYNEQFF TRBV7-9 TRBD1 NA TRBJ2-1
TGCAGCGTTGAAGGAACGGGCGGGGACAATGAGCAGTTCTTC CSVEGTGGDNEQFF TRBV29-1 NA NA TRBJ2-1
TGCAGCGCCTGCCCGCAGGGGGCTTCGAACACCGGGGAGCTGTTTTTT CSACPQGASNTGELFF TRBV29-1 TRBD1 NA TRBJ2-2
TGCAGCGTCACAGGGCTGGGAGATACGCAGTATTTT CSVTGLGDTQYF TRBV29-1 NA NA TRBJ2-3